This T cell receptor (beta chain) was obtained from a study of Ad26.COV2.S vaccination and SARS-CoV-2 variants. As for the study in general: In the COV1001 trial, the donor was in the Ad26.COV2.S arm.

This table comes from immunoSEQ multiplex PCR, and its TCRdb copy is limited to in-frame clones, with some not included. The sample has more than 350,000 clones, 80% to 95% seen once. Trimming removed 4 bases from V and 5 bases from J, with 12 bases in between. Germline-derived CDR1 and CDR2 are SGHVS and FQNEAQ. This CDR3 is built from 13 residues. Documented treatment: about 20 received Ad26.COV2.S at low or high dose, single or two shots; 5 received placebo; per-sample allocation not given. Vaccine and placebo recipients were sampled on day 63 after the first injection. The chain carries TRBV7-8 and TRBJ2-7; D is unclear. The material was peripheral blood, obtained in a trial of Ad26.COV2.S vaccine versus placebo. The receptor comes from a person between 18 and 65 years old who received the Ad26.COV2.S COVID-19 vaccine or a placebo. The CDR3 bases are TGTGCCAGCAGCTCCGGGCCCATGAACGAGCAGTACTTC. It is translated as CASSSGPMNEQYF.